These 31 T cell receptor beta chains share one sample of origin, sequenced in a study of T cell repertoires in cytomegalovirus infection. Using its own MiXCR run on the reads, TCRdb lists one record per CDR3 protein. The sample records about 260,000 distinct CDR3 sequences, 9.1% being singletons. The sequenced material came from PBMCs. These receptors came from a human donor in good health (CMV status not recorded). Some clones in this sample may be carry-over from other donors' samples.

V is TRBV2 and J is TRBJ2-2, with TRBD1 identical over 7 bases. The germline CDR1 and CDR2 sequences are SNHLY and FYNNEI. With V trimmed by 4 bases and J by 4 bases, 6 bases remained unmatched. The CDR3 consists of 15 residues. This CDR3 is CASSALGGGTGELFF. The CDR3 DNA sequence: TGTGCCAGCAGTGCATTAGGGGGCGGCACCGGGGAGCTGTTTTTT.

This clonotype came up many times. The CDR3 DNA reads TGTGCCAGCAGCTTAGTAGGGACCCCTGTCGAGCAGTACTTC. It is translated as CASSLVGTPVEQYF. V usage is TRBV7-2 and J usage is TRBJ2-7; D assignment may be TRBD1 or TRBD2 (5 bases each). Trimming pared 1 base from V and 6 bases from J, leaving 13 bases between. The CDR3 length is 14 residues. Looked up from germline, CDR1 is SGHTA and CDR2 is FQGNSA.

This clonotype was counted ten times or more. DNA for the CDR3: TGTGCCAGCAGCCAGGGGGACCTACATCGGGACACCATATATTTT. Translation: CASSQGDLHRDTIYF. The J gene is TRBJ1-3, the V gene TRBV7-2; TRBD1 matches at 7 bases. Germline values: CDR1 SGHTA, CDR2 FQGNSA. V shed 5 bases, J shed 8 bases, and the junction held 12 bases outside the gene matches. The CDR3 is 15 residues long. Supplemented by reference TRBV7-2 and TRBJ1-3, the full variable domain reads GAGVSQSPSNKVTEKGKDVELRCDPISGHTALYWYRQSLGQGLEFLIYFQGNSAPDKSGLPSDRFSAERTGGSVSTLTIQRTQQEDSAVYLCASSQGDLHRDTIYFGEGSWLTVV.

This clonotype was recorded at least ten times. The rearrangement joins TRBV12-3 or TRBV12-4 to TRBJ1-1, with D perhaps matching TRBD1 (5 bases). V gave up 5 bases and J gave up 5 bases, with 18 bases separating them. This CDR3 is 15 amino acids long. The CDR3 DNA sequence: TGTGCCAGCAGTGGCACCCTCGGGGCGAGGACTGAAGCTTTCTTT. It codes for CASSGTLGARTEAFF.

This clonotype occurred many times. V is TRBV7-2 and J is TRBJ1-2; D is unclear. V lost 2 bases and J lost 8, with 12 bases in between. CDR1 is SGHTA, CDR2 FQGNSA, per germline. The CDR3 length is 13 residues. The CDR3 coding sequence is TGTGCCAGCAGCTTATATGTCGGCGGGGGCTACACCTTC. It specifies CASSLYVGGGYTF.

The rearrangement links TRBV7-3 to TRBJ2-1; 8 bases match TRBD2. V was pared by 5 bases and J by 7 bases, with 16 bases of the junction left unmatched. The CDR3 has 17 residues. CDR1 SGHTA and CDR2 FQGTGA come from the germline V gene. Here the CDR3 reads CASSPKQKTAGANEQFF. As DNA, the CDR3 is TGTGCCAGCAGCCCAAAACAAAAAACAGCGGGAGCTAATGAGCAGTTCTTC.

Points on this clonotype: A much larger clone sits a single nucleotide away, making a read error possible. The chain couples TRBV11-2 to TRBJ1-1, with 7 bases fitting TRBD1. With 3 bases clipped from V and 5 bases from J, the junction kept 6 bases outside the gene matches. This CDR3 is built from 14 residues. The germline gives CDR1 SGHAT, CDR2 FQNNGV. The CDR3 nucleotides are TGTGCCAGCAGCTTCAACAGGGGCCAGACTGAAGCTTTCTTT. Its protein is CASSFNRGQTEAFF.

The chain recombines TRBV7-9 with TRBJ2-3; no clear D gene. The CDR3 has 14 residues. The V gene lost 1 base and the J gene lost 0 bases, with 5 bases spanning the gap. The germline V gene has CDR1 SEHNR and CDR2 FQNEAQ (reference sequence). In DNA, the CDR3 is TGTGCCAGCAGCTTAGGGTCGAGCACAGATACGCAGTATTTT. It translates to CASSLGSSTDTQYF.

This clonotype was recorded at least ten times. The rearrangement links TRBV7-2 to TRBJ1-2; the D is unclear. Looked up from germline, CDR1 is SGHTA and CDR2 is FQGNSA. The CDR3 length is 15 residues. V dropped 1 base and J dropped 4 bases, with 13 bases sitting between them. The CDR3 coding sequence is TGTGCCAGCAGCTTAGAGGTTGCAGATGTCTATGGCTACACCTTC. This gives the protein CASSLEVADVYGYTF.

This clonotype was picked up a small number of times. The chain is built from TRBV30 and TRBJ2-1, with D possibly TRBD2 on 5 matching bases. Germline loops: CDR1 GTSNPN, CDR2 SVGIG (reference sequence). V lost 4 bases, J lost 9 bases, and 16 bases lay in between. CDR3 length: 13 amino acids. The CDR3 DNA reads TGTGCCTGGACTAGCAGCCCCATAGGTGAGCAGTTCTTC. This translates into CAWTSSPIGEQFF.

This chain uses TRBV20-1 with TRBJ2-3; 12 bases align to TRBD2. J gave up 4 bases and V 1 base, and 3 bases lay outside the gene matches. The CDR3 spans 15 residues. The germline V gene has CDR1 DFQATT and CDR2 SNEGSKA (reference sequence). CDR3 region: CSARGLAGDPDTQYF. The CDR3 coding sequence is TGCAGTGCTAGAGGACTAGCGGGAGATCCAGATACGCAGTATTTT.

This clonotype was seen a few times. The chain recombines TRBV11-2 with TRBJ1-3; no definite D call. The V gene lost 4 bases and the J gene lost 1 base, with 8 bases spanning the gap. CDR1 is SGHAT and CDR2 is FQNNGV in the germline V gene. The CDR3 has 14 amino acids. The DNA for the CDR3 is TGTGCCAGCAGCTCCCCGAGGTCTGGAAACACCATATATTTT. As protein: CASSSPRSGNTIYF.

This clonotype was found a few times. The rearrangement joins TRBV19 to TRBJ1-6; 10 nucleotides match TRBD1. From germline, CDR1 is LNHDA and CDR2 SQIVND (reference sequence). V was clipped by 5 bases and J by 10 bases; unmatched bases: 5. This CDR3 is 14 amino acids long. The CDR3 DNA reads TGTGCCAGTAGTGACAGGGGGCACCCCTCACCCCTCCACTTT. It codes for CASSDRGHPSPLHF. The whole variable domain, remainder taken from reference TRBV19 and TRBJ1-6, is DGGITQSPKYLFRKEGQNVTLSCEQNLNHDAMYWYRQDPGQGLRLIYYSQIVNDFQKGDIAEGYSVSREKKESFPLTVTSAQKNPTAFYLCASSDRGHPSPLHFGNGTRLTVT.

This clonotype was counted ten times or more. One junction end disagrees with the germline gene, perhaps due to a read error. The chain joins TRBV12-3 or TRBV12-4 to TRBJ1-1, with D possibly matching TRBD1 (5 bases). CDR3 length: 11 amino acids. CDR3: CASSRDGAGEF. The CDR3 DNA reads as TGTGCCAGCAGCCGGGACGGAGCCGGTGAGTTT.

In this sample, this clonotype turned up many times. The CDR3 loop reads CASSRDRGYGYTF. The CDR3 region has the DNA TGTGCCAGCAGCCGTGACAGGGGCTATGGCTACACCTTC. V is TRBV7-8 and J is TRBJ1-2; 8 bases map to TRBD1. From germline, CDR1 is SGHVS and CDR2 FQNEAQ. The CDR3 totals 13 residues. Trimming removed 5 bases from V and 4 bases from J; junction bases left unmatched: 3. The full variable domain, in which reference TRBV7-8 and TRBJ1-2 provide the parts outside the CDR3, is GAGVSQSPRYKVAKRGQDVALRCDPISGHVSLFWYQQALGQGPEFLTYFQNEAQLDKSGLPSDRFFAERPEGSVSTLKIQRTQQEDSAVYLCASSRDRGYGYTFGSGTRLTVV.

The table lists this clonotype with many counts. This rearrangement joins TRBV7-2 to TRBJ2-7, with D perhaps matching TRBD2 (5 bases). Germline-derived CDR1 and CDR2 are SGHTA and FQGNSA. V lost 5 bases to trimming and J lost 3 bases, with 17 bases between them. The CDR3 consists of 15 residues. The CDR3 nucleotides are TGTGCCAGCAGCCCTACCCCCGTAACTAGCTACGAGCAGTACTTC. Its translation is CASSPTPVTSYEQYF.

CDR3 in amino acids: CASSFTGPTEAFF. The DNA for the CDR3 is TGCGCCAGCAGCTTCACAGGGCCAACTGAAGCTTTCTTT. The chain combines TRBV5-1 with TRBJ1-1, with D maybe TRBD1 (6 bases). This CDR3 contains 13 residues. Trimming removed 2 bases from V and 5 bases from J, with 10 bases in between. Germline CDR1 and CDR2: SGHRS and YFSETQ.

V gene TRBV5-1 combines with J gene TRBJ2-5, with unresolved D. CDR1 and CDR2 from the germline V gene are SGHRS and YFSETQ. V gave up 0 bases and J gave up 9 bases, with 12 bases separating them. The CDR3 is 13 residues long. The CDR3 nucleotides read TGCGCCAGCAGCTTGGTTCCTACCGGCGCCCAGTACTTC. Protein product: CASSLVPTGAQYF.

This clonotype was seen at least ten times. The rearrangement joins TRBV7-2 to TRBJ2-7; TRBD2 agrees at 12 bases. Germline V gene lookup returns CDR1 SGHTA and CDR2 FQGNSA. J was trimmed by 6 bases and V by 6 bases; bases with no gene match: 21. CDR3 size: 19 residues. Here the CDR3 reads CASSQRIAATSGSNGEQYF. The CDR3 nucleotides read TGTGCCAGCAGTCAAAGGATAGCAGCGACTAGCGGGAGTAATGGCGAGCAGTACTTC.

This clonotype is judged large. CDR3 coding DNA: TGTGCCAGCAGCCCAGGACTAGCCTCAGGGTTTACAGATACGCAGTATTTT. Residues: CASSPGLASGFTDTQYF. This chain connects TRBV28 to TRBJ2-3; TRBD2 agrees at 8 bases. CDR3 length equals 17 residues. V trimming: 6 bases; J trimming: 3 bases; junction bases outside the gene matches: 14. Germline-derived CDR1 and CDR2 are MDHEN and SYDVKM.

This clonotype was observed many times. J is TRBJ1-2 and V is TRBV4-3; D is uncertain. The V gene lost 4 bases and the J gene lost 4 bases, with 13 bases spanning the gap. Germline CDR1 LGHNA, CDR2 YSLEER. The CDR3 extends over 14 amino acids. The CDR3 sequence is CASSPSRTSYGYTF. CDR3 DNA: TGCGCCAGCAGCCCCAGTCGCACTAGCTATGGCTACACCTTC.

This clonotype was counted ten times or more. The chain joins TRBV7-2 to TRBJ1-1; D call uncertain. This CDR3 is built from 13 residues. Trimming removed 10 bases from V and 0 bases from J, with 12 bases in between. Germline V lookup: CDR1 SGHTA, CDR2 FQGNSA. The CDR3 sequence: CATRYTVNTEAFF. As DNA, the CDR3 is TGTGCCACCAGATATACCGTGAACACTGAAGCTTTCTTT.

The rearrangement links TRBV29-1 to TRBJ2-7, with 8 nucleotides matching TRBD1. The V gene's germline CDR1 is SQVTM and CDR2 ANQGSEA. The V gene end was trimmed by 7 bases and the J gene end by 6 bases; junction bases not matched to a gene: 26. This CDR3 is 18 amino acids long. CDR3 residues: CSALPQIGLGGTGGEQYF. The CDR3 DNA is TGCAGCGCCCTCCCCCAAATAGGGTTAGGGGGGACAGGTGGCGAGCAGTACTTC.

This clonotype was counted ten times or more. The CDR3 loop is CASSRGGVLTF. As DNA, the CDR3 is TGTGCCAGCAGCCGAGGGGGCGTCCTGACTTTC. The chain employs TRBV7-2 and TRBJ2-6, with D possibly TRBD1 on 6 matching bases. This CDR3 is built from 11 residues. Trimming shortened V by 5 bases and J by 12 bases, and 8 bases separated the two germline ends. Looked up from germline, CDR1 is SGHTA and CDR2 is FQGNSA.

This clonotype was counted ten times or more. This rearrangement joins TRBV7-2 to TRBJ2-5; a weak D match, TRBD2 (5 bases). Germline lookup yields CDR1 SGHTA and CDR2 FQGNSA. The CDR3 is 16 amino acids. Trimming took 4 bases from V and 3 from J, leaving 18 bases between them. DNA for the CDR3: TGTGCCAGCAGCTCCGCCTGGGCTAGCAGTGAAGAGACCCAGTACTTC. As protein: CASSSAWASSEETQYF. Filled out from reference TRBV7-2 and TRBJ2-5, the complete variable domain reads GAGVSQSPSNKVTEKGKDVELRCDPISGHTALYWYRQSLGQGLEFLIYFQGNSAPDKSGLPSDRFSAERTGGSVSTLTIQRTQQEDSAVYLCASSSAWASSEETQYFGPGTRLLVL.

This clonotype has ten or more counts. V gene TRBV7-2 combines with J gene TRBJ2-5; D may match TRBD1 or TRBD2 (5 bases each). CDR3 length: 14 amino acids. Germline V gives CDR1 SGHTA, CDR2 FQGNSA. Trimming left V 3 bases short and J 5 bases short, with 13 bases between. The CDR3 region has the DNA TGTGCCAGCAGCTTCGGTACTAGGGGTGAGACCCAGTACTTC. Translated: CASSFGTRGETQYF.

This clonotype was observed a handful of times. V and J are TRBV12-3 or TRBV12-4 and TRBJ2-4; possibly TRBD2 for D (6 bases). The CDR3 has 14 amino acids. Trimming cost V 3 bases and J 5 bases, with 11 bases left between them. The CDR3 sequence: CASSFGGYENIQYF. Written as DNA, the CDR3 is TGTGCCAGCAGTTTCGGGGGATACGAAAACATTCAGTACTTC.

This clonotype was seen many times. The chain uses TRBV5-1 and TRBJ2-3, with TRBD2 identical over 10 bases. V was pared by 0 bases and J by 2 bases, with 3 bases of the junction left unmatched. This CDR3 has 16 amino acids. Looked up from germline, CDR1 is SGHRS and CDR2 is YFSETQ. The CDR3 sequence is CASSLGTSGITDTQYF. The CDR3 DNA follows: TGCGCCAGCAGCTTGGGGACTAGCGGAATCACAGATACGCAGTATTTT.

This clonotype showed up many times. The rearrangement uses TRBV5-1 and TRBJ2-6; 8 bases are shared with TRBD1. V dropped 7 bases and J dropped 0; count of bases not matched to a gene: 3. Germline loops: CDR1 SGHRS, CDR2 YFSETQ. The CDR3 runs to 15 residues. The DNA of the CDR3 is TGCGCCAGCCGGGACAGGAGCTCTGGGGCCAACGTCCTGACTTTC. This translates into CASRDRSSGANVLTF.

This clonotype was seen repeatedly, ten times or more. The J gene is TRBJ1-3, the V gene TRBV7-2; D is undetermined. V was cut by 5 bases and J by 0 bases, with 17 bases left in between. Germline CDR1 reads SGHTA; CDR2 reads FQGNSA. The CDR3 is 17 residues long. The chain's CDR3 is CASSPRAKPASGNTIYF. The CDR3 DNA follows: TGTGCCAGCAGCCCAAGGGCCAAACCCGCCTCTGGAAACACCATATATTTT.

This clonotype was picked up many times. The chain is built from TRBV20-1 and TRBJ1-4, with a weak D call TRBD1 (6 bases). CDR1 is DFQATT, CDR2 SNEGSKA, per germline (reference sequence). The V end lost 3 bases, the J end lost 5 bases, and 13 bases lay between the germline ends. The CDR3 is 14 amino acids. The CDR3 nucleotides read TGCAGTGCTAGGATGGGTGGGGGCAATGAAAAACTGTTTTTT. Translation: CSARMGGGNEKLFF.